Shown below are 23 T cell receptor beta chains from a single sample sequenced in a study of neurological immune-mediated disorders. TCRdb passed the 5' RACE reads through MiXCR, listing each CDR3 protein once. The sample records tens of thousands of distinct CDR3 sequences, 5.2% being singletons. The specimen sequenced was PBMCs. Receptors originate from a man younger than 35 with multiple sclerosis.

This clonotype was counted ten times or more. The CDR3 DNA follows: TGCAGTGCTGACAGGGTTAGCAATCAGCCCCAGCATTTT. This sequence encodes CSADRVSNQPQHF. The chain is built from TRBV20-1 and TRBJ1-5, with 7 bases identical to TRBD1. The junction had 1 base not matched to a gene; V was cut back by 5 bases and J by 0 bases. CDR3 length equals 13 residues. Germline CDR1 DFQATT, CDR2 SNEGSKA (reference sequence).

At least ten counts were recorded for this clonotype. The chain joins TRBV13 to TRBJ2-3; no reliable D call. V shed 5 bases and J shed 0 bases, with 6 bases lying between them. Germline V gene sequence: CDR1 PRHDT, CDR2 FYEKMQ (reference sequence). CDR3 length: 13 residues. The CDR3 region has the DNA TGTGCCAGCAGCCCACCTAGCACAGATACGCAGTATTTT. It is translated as CASSPPSTDTQYF.

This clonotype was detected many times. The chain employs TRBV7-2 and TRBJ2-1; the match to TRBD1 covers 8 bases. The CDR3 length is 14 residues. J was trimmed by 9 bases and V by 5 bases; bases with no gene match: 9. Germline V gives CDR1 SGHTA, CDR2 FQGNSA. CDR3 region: CASSPRQGYGEQFF. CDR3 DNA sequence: TGTGCCAGCAGCCCCCGACAGGGGTATGGTGAGCAGTTCTTC.

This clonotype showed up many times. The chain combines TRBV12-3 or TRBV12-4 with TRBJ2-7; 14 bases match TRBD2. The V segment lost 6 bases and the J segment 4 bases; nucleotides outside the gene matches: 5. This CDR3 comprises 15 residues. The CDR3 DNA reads TGTGCCAGCAGGCAGGGACTAGCGGGAGCGTACGAGCAGTACTTC. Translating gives CASRQGLAGAYEQYF.

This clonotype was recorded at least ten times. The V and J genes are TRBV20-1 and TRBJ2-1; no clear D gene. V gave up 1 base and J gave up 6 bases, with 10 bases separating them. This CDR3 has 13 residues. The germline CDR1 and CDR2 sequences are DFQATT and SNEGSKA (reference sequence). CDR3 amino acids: CSARVGGSNEQFF. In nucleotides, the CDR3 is TGCAGTGCTAGAGTTGGCGGCTCCAATGAGCAGTTCTTC.

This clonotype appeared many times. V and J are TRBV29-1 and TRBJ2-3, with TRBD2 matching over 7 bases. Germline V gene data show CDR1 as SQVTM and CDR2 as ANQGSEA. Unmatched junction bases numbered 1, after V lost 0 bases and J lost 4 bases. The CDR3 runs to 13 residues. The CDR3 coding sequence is TGCAGCGTTGAAGAAGCGGGGCCAGATACGCAGTATTTT. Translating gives CSVEEAGPDTQYF.

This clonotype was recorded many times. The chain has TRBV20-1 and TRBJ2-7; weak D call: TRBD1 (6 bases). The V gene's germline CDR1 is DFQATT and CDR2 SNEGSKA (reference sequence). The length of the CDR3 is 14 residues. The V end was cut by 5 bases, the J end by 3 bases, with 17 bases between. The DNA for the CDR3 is TGCAGTGCTCGCTTTTTACAGGGCCTCTACGAGCAGTACTTC. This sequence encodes CSARFLQGLYEQYF.

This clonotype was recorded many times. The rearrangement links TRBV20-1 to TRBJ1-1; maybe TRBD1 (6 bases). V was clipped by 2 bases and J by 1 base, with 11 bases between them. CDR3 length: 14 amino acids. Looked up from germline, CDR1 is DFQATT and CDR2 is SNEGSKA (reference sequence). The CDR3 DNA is TGCAGTGCTAGAATTGGGACACCGAACACTGAAGCTTTCTTT. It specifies CSARIGTPNTEAFF.

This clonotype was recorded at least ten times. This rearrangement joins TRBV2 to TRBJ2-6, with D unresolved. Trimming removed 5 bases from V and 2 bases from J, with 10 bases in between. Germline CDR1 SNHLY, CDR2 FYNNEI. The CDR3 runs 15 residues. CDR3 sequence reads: CASSSNLAGANVLTF. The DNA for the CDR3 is TGTGCCAGCAGTTCTAACTTGGCTGGGGCCAACGTCCTGACTTTC.

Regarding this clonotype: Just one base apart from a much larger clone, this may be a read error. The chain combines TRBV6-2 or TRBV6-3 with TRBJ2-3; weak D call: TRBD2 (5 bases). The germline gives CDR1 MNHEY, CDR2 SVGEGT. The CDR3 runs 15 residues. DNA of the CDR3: TGTGCCAGCAGTACCCGAGAGCCTAGCACAGATGCGCAGTATTTT. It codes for CASSTREPSTDAQYF.

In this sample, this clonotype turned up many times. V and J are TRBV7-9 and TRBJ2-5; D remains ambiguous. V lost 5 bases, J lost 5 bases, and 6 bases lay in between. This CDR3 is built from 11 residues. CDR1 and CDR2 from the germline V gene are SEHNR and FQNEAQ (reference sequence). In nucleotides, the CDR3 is TGTGCCAGCAGCGAGGCGGAGACCCAGTACTTC. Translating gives CASSEAETQYF. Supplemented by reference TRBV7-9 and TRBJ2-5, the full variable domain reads DTGVSQNPRHKITKRGQNVTFRCDPISEHNRLYWYRQTLGQGPEFLTYFQNEAQLEKSRLLSDRFSAERPKGSFSTLEIQRTEQGDSAMYLCASSEAETQYFGPGTRLLVL.

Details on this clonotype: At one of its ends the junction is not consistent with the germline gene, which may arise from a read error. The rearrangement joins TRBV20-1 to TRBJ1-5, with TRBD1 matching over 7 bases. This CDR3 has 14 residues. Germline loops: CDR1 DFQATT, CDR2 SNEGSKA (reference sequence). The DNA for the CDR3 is TGCAGTGCTTCGACAGGGAATAGCAATCAGCCCCAGAATTTT. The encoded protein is CSASTGNSNQPQNF.

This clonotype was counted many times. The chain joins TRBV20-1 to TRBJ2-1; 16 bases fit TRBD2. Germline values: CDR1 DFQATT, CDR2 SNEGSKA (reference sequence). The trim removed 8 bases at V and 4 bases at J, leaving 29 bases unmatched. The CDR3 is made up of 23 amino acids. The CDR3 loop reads CSPLPRQGLGLAGGPIKYNEQFF. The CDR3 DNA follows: TGCAGTCCTCTCCCCCGTCAGGGGCTGGGACTAGCGGGAGGGCCGATAAAATACAATGAGCAGTTCTTC.

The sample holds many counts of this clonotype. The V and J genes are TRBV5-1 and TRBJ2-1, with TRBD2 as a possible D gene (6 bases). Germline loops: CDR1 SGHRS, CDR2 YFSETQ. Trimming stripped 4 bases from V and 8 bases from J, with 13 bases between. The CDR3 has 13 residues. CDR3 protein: CASSPGDPDEQFF. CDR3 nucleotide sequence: TGCGCCAGCAGCCCGGGGGACCCCGATGAGCAGTTCTTC.

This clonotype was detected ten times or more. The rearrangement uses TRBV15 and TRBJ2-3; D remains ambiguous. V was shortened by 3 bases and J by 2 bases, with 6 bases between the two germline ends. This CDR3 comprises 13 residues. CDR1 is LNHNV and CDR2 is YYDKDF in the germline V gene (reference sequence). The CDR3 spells CATSRGSTDTQYF. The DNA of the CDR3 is TGTGCCACCAGCAGGGGTTCCACAGATACGCAGTATTTT.

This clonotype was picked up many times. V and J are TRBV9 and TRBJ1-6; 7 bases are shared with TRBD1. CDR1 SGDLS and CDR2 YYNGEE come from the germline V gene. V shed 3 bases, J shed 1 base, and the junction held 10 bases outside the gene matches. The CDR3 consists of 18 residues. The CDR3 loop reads CASSAGTAFGSYNSPLHF. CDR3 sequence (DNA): TGTGCCAGCAGCGCGGGGACAGCTTTTGGGTCCTATAATTCACCCCTCCACTTT. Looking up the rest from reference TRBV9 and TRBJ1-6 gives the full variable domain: DSGVTQTPKHLITATGQRVTLRCSPRSGDLSVYWYQQSLDQGLQFLIQYYNGEERAKGNILERFSAQQFPDLHSELNLSSLELGDSALYFCASSAGTAFGSYNSPLHFGNGTRLTVT.

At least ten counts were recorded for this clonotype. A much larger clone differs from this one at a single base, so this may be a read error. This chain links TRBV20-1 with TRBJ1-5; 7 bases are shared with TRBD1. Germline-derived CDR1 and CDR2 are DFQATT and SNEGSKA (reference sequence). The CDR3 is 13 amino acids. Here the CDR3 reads CSAHDRVAEPQNF. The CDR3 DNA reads TGCAGTGCCCACGACAGGGTAGCTGAGCCCCAGAATTTT.

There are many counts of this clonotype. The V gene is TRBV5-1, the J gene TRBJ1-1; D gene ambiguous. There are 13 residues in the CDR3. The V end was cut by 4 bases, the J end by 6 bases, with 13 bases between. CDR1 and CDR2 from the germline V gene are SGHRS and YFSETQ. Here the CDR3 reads CASSVEGIPEAFF. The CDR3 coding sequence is TGCGCCAGCAGCGTGGAAGGGATACCTGAAGCTTTCTTT.

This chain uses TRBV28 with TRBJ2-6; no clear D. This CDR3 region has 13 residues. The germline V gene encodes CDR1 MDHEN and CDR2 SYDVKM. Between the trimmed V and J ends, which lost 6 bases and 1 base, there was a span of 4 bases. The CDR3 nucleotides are TGTGCCAGCAGCGTTTCTGGGGCCAACGTCCTGACTTTC. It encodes CASSVSGANVLTF.

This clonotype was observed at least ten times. The CDR3 spells CASSLPTGGSNEKLFF. CDR3 bases: TGCGCCAGCAGCTTACCCACAGGGGGCTCAAATGAAAAACTGTTTTTT. The gene calls are TRBV5-1 and TRBJ1-4; TRBD1 agrees at 9 bases. Trimming cost V 2 bases and J 5 bases; bases outside gene matches: 7. This CDR3 has 16 residues. CDR1 and CDR2 (germline): SGHRS, YFSETQ.

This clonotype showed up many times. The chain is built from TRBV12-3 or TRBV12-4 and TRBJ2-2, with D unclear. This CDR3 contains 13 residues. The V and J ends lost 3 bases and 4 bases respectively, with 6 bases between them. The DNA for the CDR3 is TGTGCCAGCAGTTTTAATACCACCGGGGAGCTGTTTTTT. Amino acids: CASSFNTTGELFF.

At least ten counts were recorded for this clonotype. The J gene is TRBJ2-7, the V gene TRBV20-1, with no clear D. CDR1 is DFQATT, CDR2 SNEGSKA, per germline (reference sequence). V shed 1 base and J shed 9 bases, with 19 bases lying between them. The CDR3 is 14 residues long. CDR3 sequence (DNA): TGCAGTGCTAGAGCGGGTGACACCCCCCCGGGGCAGTACTTC. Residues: CSARAGDTPPGQYF.

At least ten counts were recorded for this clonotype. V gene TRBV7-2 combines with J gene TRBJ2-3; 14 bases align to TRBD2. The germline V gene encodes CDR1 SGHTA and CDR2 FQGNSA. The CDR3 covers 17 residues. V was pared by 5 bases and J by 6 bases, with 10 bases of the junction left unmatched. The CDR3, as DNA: TGTGCCAGCAGCCAGACTAGCGGGAGGGCCGGCGGGGATACGCAGTATTTT. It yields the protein CASSQTSGRAGGDTQYF.